The clone carrying this T cell receptor beta chain has a count of ten or more. What it binds is not known. The sorted libraries took under 1.2 million CD4+ or CD8+ T cells. The entry originates in a study of neurological immune-mediated disorders. cDNA synthesis was performed by 5'RACE with 10-nucleotide random UMIs. TCRdb ran MiXCR on the 5' RACE reads and lists one entry per CDR3 protein. The sample has 12,000 to 15,000 distinct CDR3 sequences; about 12% are singletons. The CDR3 extends over 15 amino acids. Germline V gene sequence: CDR1 SGHVS, CDR2 FQNEAQ. V was shortened by 5 bases and J by 2 bases, with 15 bases between the two germline ends. Study-wide findings and caveats: None of the CDR3 amino acid sequences of expanded clones recurred across subjects, suggesting private repertoires in all groups. Multiple sclerosis was found to have the least TCR clonal expansion, below healthy controls, and HTLV-1-associated myelopathy the most.

Sequenced material: CD8+ T cells from blood. The origin of this receptor is a female donor with HTLV-1-associated myelopathy (HAM/TSP). J is TRBJ1-1 and V is TRBV7-8; possible D gene TRBD1, 5 bases. The CDR3 spells CASSRTGVSNTEAFF. The CDR3 DNA sequence: TGTGCCAGCAGCCGAACAGGCGTATCAAACACTGAAGCTTTCTTT.